A single sample gave rise to the 20 T cell receptor beta chains below, sequenced in a study of shared clonotypes between healthy human individuals (dated by TCRdb to the early 2020s). To prepare the library, the immunoSEQ multiplex PCR assay was applied. The table comes from immuneACCESS by way of TCRdb, which keeps in-frame sequences with V and J called. Part of the clones is missing from these tables; in studies checked, under half for an unresolved V gene and the rest for unknown reasons. Here the sample has about 1.1 million clones; 75% to 85% occur a single time. The ten largest account for roughly 0.55% of the sample. The specimen was memory CD4+ T cells from PBMCs. The cell subset or site label corresponds to: CD45RA-negative fraction. All receptors come from a man aged 18 to 29 in good health. Some clones in this sample may be carry-over from other donors' samples.

This clone was detected many times. Different DNA sequences within this sample yield the same CDR3. The chain links TRBV4-1 to TRBJ2-2; 14 bases agree with TRBD2. CDR3 size: 18 residues. Per germline, CDR1 MGHRA and CDR2 YSYEKL. V trimming: 1 base; J trimming: 5 bases; junction bases outside the gene matches: 6. The chain's CDR3 is CASSQGGLAGVGTGELFF. For the CDR3, the DNA is TGCGCCAGCAGCCAAGGGGGACTAGCGGGAGTGGGTACCGGGGAGCTGTTTTTT.

The chain joins TRBV4-2 to TRBJ2-7, with 7 positions matching TRBD1. This CDR3 is 17 amino acids long. Germline-derived CDR1 and CDR2 are LGHNA and YNFKEQ. J gave up 0 bases and V 0 bases, and 8 bases lay outside the gene matches. CDR3 nucleotide sequence: TGTGCCAGCAGCCAAGATCGGATAGGGACAGTCTCCTACGAGCAGTACTTC. Translating gives CASSQDRIGTVSYEQYF.

This clone was recorded once. The V gene is TRBV19, the J gene TRBJ2-2; D is possibly TRBD1 or TRBD2 (5 bases each). The ends were cut back, 4 bases at V and 7 bases at J, with 13 bases in the middle. CDR3 length: 14 residues. Germline values: CDR1 LNHDA, CDR2 SQIVND (reference sequence). DNA of the CDR3: TGTGCCAGTAGTAAGGGGTACGGGATCGGGGAGCTGTTTTTT. Residues: CASSKGYGIGELFF.

V usage is TRBV5-6 and J usage is TRBJ1-1, with a tentative D call TRBD1 (6 bases). Germline lookup yields CDR1 SGHDT and CDR2 YYEEEE. The CDR3 covers 15 residues. Trimming removed 1 base from V and 5 bases from J, with 15 bases in between. The CDR3 loop reads CASSLFQGIGTEAFF. The CDR3 bases are TGTGCCAGCAGCTTGTTTCAGGGGATAGGGACTGAAGCTTTCTTT.

In its sample, this clone was seen a few times. The V and J genes are TRBV28 and TRBJ1-5, with 8 bases identical to TRBD1. The germline gives CDR1 MDHEN, CDR2 SYDVKM. CDR3 length equals 17 residues. J lost 7 bases, V lost 5 bases, and 16 bases had no gene match. The CDR3 DNA reads TGTGCCAGCAGTCCTAGAGGGACAGGTTGGCAATACCAGCCCCAGCATTTT. Encoded protein: CASSPRGTGWQYQPQHF. The variable domain in full, completed from reference TRBV28 and TRBJ1-5, reads DVKVTQSSRYLVKRTGEKVFLECVQDMDHENMFWYRQDPGLGLRLIYFSYDVKMKEKGDIPEGYSVSREKKERFSLILESASTNQTSMYLCASSPRGTGWQYQPQHFGDGTRLSIL.

V and J are TRBV6-1 and TRBJ1-2; TRBD1 agrees at 8 bases. The CDR3 runs to 15 residues. CDR1 and CDR2 from the germline V gene are MNHNS and SASEGT. J gave up 5 bases and V 7 bases, and 12 bases lay outside the gene matches. CDR3 sequence (DNA): TGTGCCAGCACAAAAGAGGCCCACAGGGGGTATGGCTACACCTTC. Its protein product is CASTKEAHRGYGYTF.

The rearrangement uses TRBV6-5 and TRBJ1-5; D not certain. Germline assignment: CDR1 MNHEY and CDR2 SVGAGI. Trimming took 2 bases from V and 0 from J, leaving 8 bases between them. CDR3 size: 15 residues. The CDR3, as DNA: TGTGCCAGCAGTTACAGCGGGATTAGCAATCAGCCCCAGCATTTT. The encoded protein is CASSYSGISNQPQHF.

The CDR3 sequence is CASSPRGGIGRNTIYF. The CDR3 DNA reads TGTGCCAGCAGCCCAAGGGGGGGGATCGGTAGAAACACCATATATTTT. This chain joins TRBV7-9 and TRBJ1-3, with D possibly matching TRBD1 (6 bases). This CDR3 has 16 amino acids. The ends were cut back, 5 bases at V and 5 bases at J, with 19 bases in the middle. The germline CDR1 and CDR2 sequences are SEHNR and FQNEAQ (reference sequence).

This chain connects TRBV4-1 to TRBJ2-7, with D possibly being TRBD2 (6 bases). This CDR3 spans 14 amino acids. Germline lookup yields CDR1 MGHRA and CDR2 YSYEKL. Trimming left V 1 base short and J 5 bases short, with 12 bases between. The CDR3 is CASSQGAGTDEQYF. CDR3 in DNA: TGCGCCAGCAGCCAAGGGGCAGGGACTGACGAGCAGTACTTC.

Written as DNA, the CDR3 is TGTGCCATCAGTGATGAGGACAGGGGTTATCAGCCCCAGCATTTT. Translated: CAISDEDRGYQPQHF. The chain is built from TRBV10-3 and TRBJ1-5; 9 positions agree with TRBD1. Trimming at V came to 3 bases and at J to 5 bases, leaving 5 bases not matched to a gene. Germline CDR1 is ENHRY and CDR2 is SYGVKD. This CDR3 comprises 15 residues.

This clone was found once. The V and J genes are TRBV29-1 and TRBJ2-4; TRBD1 is a possible D gene (5 bases). The CDR3 runs 11 residues. The germline gives CDR1 SQVTM, CDR2 ANQGSEA. The CDR3 coding sequence is TGCACCCAGGGCCTGAAAAACATTCAGTACTTC. This codes for CTQGLKNIQYF.

The chain carries TRBV7-2 and TRBJ2-1; a possible D gene is TRBD1 (5 bases). The CDR3 is 15 residues long. V was pared by 1 base and J by 6 bases, with 13 bases between. CDR1 SGHTA and CDR2 FQGNSA come from the germline V gene. DNA of the CDR3: TGTGCCAGCAGCTTAGACAGCCAGGGCCCCAATGAGCAGTTCTTC. Its translation: CASSLDSQGPNEQFF.

V usage is TRBV9 and J usage is TRBJ2-5, with D possibly called TRBD1 or TRBD2 (5 bases each). Trimming stripped 6 bases from V and 2 bases from J, with 14 bases between. Germline CDR1 reads SGDLS; CDR2 reads YYNGEE. The CDR3 contains 14 residues. The CDR3 spells CASNGALGQETQYF. DNA for the CDR3: TGTGCCAGCAACGGGGCGCTGGGGCAAGAGACCCAGTACTTC. Together with reference TRBV9 and TRBJ2-5, the CDR3 gives the full variable domain: DSGVTQTPKHLITATGQRVTLRCSPRSGDLSVYWYQQSLDQGLQFLIQYYNGEERAKGNILERFSAQQFPDLHSELNLSSLELGDSALYFCASNGALGQETQYFGPGTRLLVL.

This clone has a handful of counts. The chain joins TRBV28 to TRBJ1-5; D gene uncertain. Trimming stripped 3 bases from V and 6 bases from J, with 6 bases between. CDR3 length equals 12 residues. Germline V CDR1 and CDR2: MDHEN, SYDVKM. This CDR3 is CASSFSSQPQHF. CDR3 bases: TGTGCCAGCAGTTTCTCCTCTCAGCCCCAGCATTTT.

The genes are TRBV18 and TRBJ1-4; D unclear. CDR3 length equals 16 residues. The ends were cut back, 3 bases at V and 7 bases at J, with 18 bases in the middle. The V gene's germline CDR1 is KGHSH and CDR2 LQKENI. The CDR3 spells CASSPRLSSLGEKLFF. The CDR3 nucleotides read TGTGCCAGCTCACCGCGGCTGTCCTCATTGGGTGAAAAACTGTTTTTT.

The chain is built from TRBV2 and TRBJ1-2, with unresolved D. Trimming removed 7 bases from V and 8 bases from J, with 14 bases in between. The CDR3 loop spans 12 amino acids. Germline loops: CDR1 SNHLY, CDR2 FYNNEI. In DNA form, the CDR3 reads TGTGCCAGCACCTTTTTCGGGTACGGCTACACCTTC. Translating it yields CASTFFGYGYTF.

The chain employs TRBV27 and TRBJ1-4; 7 bases align to TRBD1. Germline trimming cut 5 bases from V and 3 bases from J; bases unmatched to any gene: 3. Germline V gives CDR1 MNHEY, CDR2 SMNVEV (reference sequence). This CDR3 is 14 amino acids long. The CDR3 loop is CASSLGTANEKLFF. CDR3 DNA: TGTGCCAGCAGTCTTGGGACAGCTAATGAAAAACTGTTTTTT.

This clone was seen a single time. This chain joins TRBV5-6 and TRBJ2-1, with 7 bases aligning to TRBD1. The CDR3 is 13 residues long. The junction had 6 bases not matched to a gene; V was cut back by 5 bases and J by 7 bases. Germline assignment: CDR1 SGHDT and CDR2 YYEEEE. CDR3 sequence reads: CASSPVQGNEQFF. The CDR3, as DNA: TGTGCCAGCAGTCCAGTACAGGGGAATGAGCAGTTCTTC.

The chain has TRBV9 and TRBJ2-3, with TRBD2 matching over 9 bases. V gave up 2 bases and J gave up 0 bases; unmatched junction bases: 7. CDR1 SGDLS and CDR2 YYNGEE come from the germline V gene. The CDR3 runs 17 residues. CDR3 protein: CASSVDSGSSSTDTQYF. Written as DNA, the CDR3 is TGTGCCAGCAGCGTTGATAGCGGGAGTTCTAGCACAGATACGCAGTATTTT.

This clone was detected only a few times. The chain couples TRBV6-1 to TRBJ2-2; the D is unclear. V lost 4 bases and J lost 0, with 6 bases in between. The CDR3 loop spans 14 amino acids. Germline assignment: CDR1 MNHNS and CDR2 SASEGT. The CDR3 DNA sequence: TGTGCCAGCAGTGTTAGGGCGAACACCGGGGAGCTGTTTTTT. This sequence encodes CASSVRANTGELFF.